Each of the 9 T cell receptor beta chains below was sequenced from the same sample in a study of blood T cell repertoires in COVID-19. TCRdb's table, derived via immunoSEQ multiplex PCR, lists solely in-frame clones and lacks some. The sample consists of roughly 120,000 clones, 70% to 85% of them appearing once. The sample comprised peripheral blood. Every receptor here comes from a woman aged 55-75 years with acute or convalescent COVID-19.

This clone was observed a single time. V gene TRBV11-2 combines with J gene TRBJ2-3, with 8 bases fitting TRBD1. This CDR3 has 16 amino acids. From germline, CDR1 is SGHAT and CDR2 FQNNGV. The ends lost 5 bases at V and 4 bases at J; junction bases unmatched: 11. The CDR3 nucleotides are TGTGCCAGCAGCCCGACCGGGACAGGCTGGTCAGATACGCAGTATTTT. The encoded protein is CASSPTGTGWSDTQYF.

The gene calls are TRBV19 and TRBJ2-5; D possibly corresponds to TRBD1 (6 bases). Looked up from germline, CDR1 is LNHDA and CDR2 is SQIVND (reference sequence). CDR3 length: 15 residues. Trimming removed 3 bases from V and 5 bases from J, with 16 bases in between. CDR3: CASSMKGLRGETQYF. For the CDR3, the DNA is TGTGCCAGTAGTATGAAGGGGCTGAGGGGGGAGACCCAGTACTTC.

CDR3 sequence: CSVGTDIGQPQHF. The CDR3 bases are TGCAGCGTTGGGACAGATATCGGTCAGCCCCAGCATTTT. The genes are TRBV29-1 and TRBJ1-5, with a weak D call TRBD1 (6 bases). Trimming left V 4 bases short and J 6 bases short, with 13 bases between. This CDR3 is 13 amino acids long. In germline, CDR1 is SQVTM, CDR2 ANQGSEA.

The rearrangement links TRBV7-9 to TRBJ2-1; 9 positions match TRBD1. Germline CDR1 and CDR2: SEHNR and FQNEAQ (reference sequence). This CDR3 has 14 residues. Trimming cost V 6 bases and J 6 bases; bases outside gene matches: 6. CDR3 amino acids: CASRSGTGLNEQFF. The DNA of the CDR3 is TGTGCCAGCAGGTCCGGGACAGGGCTCAATGAGCAGTTCTTC. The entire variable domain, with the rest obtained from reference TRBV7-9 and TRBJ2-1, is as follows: DTGVSQNPRHKITKRGQNVTFRCDPISEHNRLYWYRQTLGQGPEFLTYFQNEAQLEKSRLLSDRFSAERPKGSFSTLEIQRTEQGDSAMYLCASRSGTGLNEQFFGPGTRLTVL.

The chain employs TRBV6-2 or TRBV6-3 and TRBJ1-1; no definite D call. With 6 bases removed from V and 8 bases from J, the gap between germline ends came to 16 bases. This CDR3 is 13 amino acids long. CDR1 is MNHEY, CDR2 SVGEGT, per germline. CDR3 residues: CASSLPPGSEAFF. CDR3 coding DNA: TGTGCCAGCAGCCTTCCCCCAGGATCGGAAGCTTTCTTT.

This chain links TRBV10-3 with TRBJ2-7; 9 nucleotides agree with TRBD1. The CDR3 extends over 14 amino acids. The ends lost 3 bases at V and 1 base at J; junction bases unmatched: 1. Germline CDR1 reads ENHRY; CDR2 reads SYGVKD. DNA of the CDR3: TGTGCCATCAGTGATGGGACAGGGTCCTACGAGCAGTACTTC. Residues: CAISDGTGSYEQYF.

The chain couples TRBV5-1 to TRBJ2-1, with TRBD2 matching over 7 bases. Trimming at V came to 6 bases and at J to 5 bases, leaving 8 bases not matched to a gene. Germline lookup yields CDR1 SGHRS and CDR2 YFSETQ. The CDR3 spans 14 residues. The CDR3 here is CASNPTGGHNEQFF. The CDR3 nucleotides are TGCGCCAGCAACCCCACGGGGGGACACAATGAGCAGTTCTTC.

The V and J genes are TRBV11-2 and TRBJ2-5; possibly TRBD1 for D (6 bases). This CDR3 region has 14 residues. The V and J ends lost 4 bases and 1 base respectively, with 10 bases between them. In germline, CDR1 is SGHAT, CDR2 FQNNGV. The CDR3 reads CASSSGHPQETQYF. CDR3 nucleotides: TGTGCCAGCAGCTCGGGACATCCCCAAGAGACCCAGTACTTC.

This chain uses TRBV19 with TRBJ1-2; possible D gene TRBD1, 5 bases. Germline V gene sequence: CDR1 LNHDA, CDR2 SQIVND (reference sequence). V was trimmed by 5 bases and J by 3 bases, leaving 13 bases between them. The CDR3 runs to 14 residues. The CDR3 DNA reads TGTGCCAGTAGTCGTCAGGGATTTGACTATGGCTACACCTTC. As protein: CASSRQGFDYGYTF.